What follows is one T cell receptor beta chain and its context. No cognate antigen has been identified for it. There are no base qualities to consult, and no much larger clone falls within one base. The data stem from a study of shared clonotypes between healthy human individuals (TCRdb year 2020). In terms of the full investigation: The cohort included three men and a couple of women between 18 and 49 years of age. For each donor, CD4 naive and CD4 memory were each run on three plates, CD8 naive on two plates, and CD8 memory on one plate. Blood TCR repertoires of about 5 healthy adults were deeply sequenced to estimate repertoire size and the extent of clonotype sharing between individuals. Different laboratories and diverse techniques were used to prepare libraries and sequence TCR repertoires, to increase sequencing depth and limit assay-specific biases. Each donor's leukapheresis produced roughly between roughly 0.9 and 8.9 billion PBMCs.

V has 6 bases trimmed and J has 6 bases trimmed; junction bases matching no gene number 6. Reading from cysteine to phenylalanine, the CDR3 counts 14 amino acids. Just the 42-base CDR3 DNA is kept, in frame starting at base 1. The germline V gene encodes CDR1 MNHEY and CDR2 SVGAGI. Using the deep immunoSEQ assay, TCR CDR3 regions were amplified from genomic DNA by multiplex PCR. Extracted genomic DNA from each cell subset was distributed evenly across all wells of several immunoSEQ 96-well plates, and each plate was treated as a replicate. Each replicate PCR for sorted subsets received around 210 ng genomic DNA, equal to about 30,000 T cell genomes. Purified libraries were quantified with a Qubit 3.0 fluorometer, sized on a Bioanalyzer 2100, and re-quantified with the KAPA Library Quantification kit. Every immunoSEQ 96-well plate was sequenced on a dedicated single-read 150-cycle Illumina NextSeq 550 flow cell. Per the source publication's procedure: The immunoSEQ output contained only junctional sequences without quality scores, so filtering could not match that applied to full-length reads. To assign V/J genes and CDR3, sequences were annotated using PyIR, a Python wrapper for IgBLAST v1.9, with IMGT germline references. Reads with weak V/J assignments (E-value above 1e-6), missing CDR3, stop codons, out-of-frame junctions, or ambiguous translated residues were removed. A V3J clonotype was defined by an identical inferred V gene, J gene, and CDR3 amino acid sequence. Percentage overlap between repertoires was calculated by dividing the number of shared unique clonotypes by the size of the smaller repertoire. Repertoire richness was assessed with RTK rarefaction, the Chao1 estimator, and Recon v2.1 estimates of unobserved clonotypes. Generation probabilities for all TCRbeta clonotypes obtained by the gDNA method from a handful of donors were computed using OLGA. In TCRdb, the immuneACCESS table is reduced to in-frame sequences with V and J assigned. These tables do not hold every clone; where another copy was compared, an unresolved V gene accounts for under half, and the others remain unexplained. That table furnishes V, J and clone size, whereas the DNA furnished D and trimming. Present in this sample are over a million clones, 95% to 99% of which were seen just once. The ten largest clones add up to approximately 0.45% of the sample.

General study outcomes and caveats: Naive subsets generally had larger estimated clonotype richness than memory subsets did. Pairwise subsampling indicated that sequencing depth was expected to affect the degree of clonotype sharing among donors. Because the study included only a small number of donors, the genetic and exposure-history diversity represented was limited. Rarefaction of sorted-subset datasets indicated incomplete sequencing despite the large sequencing depth. Sharing across a few donors was observed for about 5% of naive CD4, 3.5% of naive CD8, 2.3% of memory CD4, and less than 0.45% of memory CD8 clonotypes. Compared with non-shared clonotypes, the clonotypes found in all four sorted-subset donors had higher generation probabilities. Only blood was sampled, and tissue TCR repertoires likely differ from those in blood.

The donors were healthy, HIV-negative adults who had no recently reported acute infections or vaccinations. All donors were Caucasian adults living in Nashville, Tennessee, USA. CD4+ T cells were enriched through magnetic negative selection, after which naive cells were positively selected on CD45RA and the remaining negative fraction served as the memory subset. Blood was collected by leukapheresis, and PBMCs were isolated by Ficoll-Histopaque density gradient centrifugation and then cryopreserved in liquid nitrogen vapor phase. Analytical flow cytometry was used to check the purity and quantity of every magnetically sorted T cell population. Genomic DNA was isolated from each sorted fraction and quantified by UV absorbance on a Nanodrop 2000c.

The TCR comes from a man aged 30 to 45 in good health. The chain is assembled from TRBV6-5 and TRBJ2-7; the junction holds 12 bases that match TRBD2. Sequencing was carried out using naive CD4+ T cells sorted from blood. The sample's cell subset or site label, in plain terms: CD45RA+ positively selected. The CDR3 sequence is CASRRLAGALEQYF. The DNA reads as follows: TGTGCCAGCAGACGACTAGCGGGAGCTCTCGAGCAGTACTTC.